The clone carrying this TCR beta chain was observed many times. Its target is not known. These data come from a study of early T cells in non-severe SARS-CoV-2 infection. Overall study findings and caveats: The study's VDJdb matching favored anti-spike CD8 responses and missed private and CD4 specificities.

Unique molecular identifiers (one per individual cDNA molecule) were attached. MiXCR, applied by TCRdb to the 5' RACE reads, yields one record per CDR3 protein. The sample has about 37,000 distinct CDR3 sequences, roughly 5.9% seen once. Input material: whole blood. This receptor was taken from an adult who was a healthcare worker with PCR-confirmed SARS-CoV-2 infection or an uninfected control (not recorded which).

CDR3 nucleotides: TGTGCCAGCAGCTCAACAGAATCTGGAAACACCATATATTTT. It codes for CASSSTESGNTIYF. This chain connects TRBV3-1 to TRBJ1-3; no clear D. Germline loops: CDR1 LGHDT, CDR2 YNNKEL (reference sequence). V was pared by 5 bases and J by 1 base, with 9 bases between. The CDR3 covers 14 residues.